The source of this T cell receptor beta chain is a study of T cell responses to AZD1222 COVID-19 vaccine. Study overall: Pooled together were second doses at about 4 or about 12 weeks.

This clone was seen just once. Antigen: not known. Regarding the study as a whole: Regions 160-218 and 743-854 dominated among vaccine-associated CD4 TCRs spanning spike. A mostly white British donor set with more females was recruited, and clonal diversity was possibly underestimated. Variant regions that are unmutated are reportedly the target of nearly half of spike-specific TCRs.

TCRdb keeps only in-frame clones here, not all; method: immunoSEQ multiplex PCR. Of 54,000 or so clones listed, about 89% are singletons. The CDR3 is 13 residues long. Trimming shortened V by 6 bases and J by 4 bases, and 13 bases separated the two germline ends. This sequence originates from an adult in good health. The sequenced sample was peripheral blood, obtained on day 0 of AZD1222 vaccination. The chain carries TRBV12-3 or TRBV12-4 and TRBJ2-7; D remains ambiguous. CDR3: CASRPRNGYEQYF. The CDR3 region has the DNA TGTGCCAGCAGACCTAGGAATGGGTACGAGCAGTACTTC.